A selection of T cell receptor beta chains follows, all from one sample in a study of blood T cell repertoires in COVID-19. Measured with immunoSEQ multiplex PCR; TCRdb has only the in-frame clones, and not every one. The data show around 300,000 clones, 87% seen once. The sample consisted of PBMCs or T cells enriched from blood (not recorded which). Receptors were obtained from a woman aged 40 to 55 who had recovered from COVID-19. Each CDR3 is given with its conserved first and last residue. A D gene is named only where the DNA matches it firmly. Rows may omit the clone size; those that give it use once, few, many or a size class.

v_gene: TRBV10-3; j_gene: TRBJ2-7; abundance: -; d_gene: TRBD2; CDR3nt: TGTGCCATAGGAACGGGTTACGGCGGGACTAGCGGGAGGGCCGAGGGGCAGTACTTC; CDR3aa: CAIGTGYGGTSGRAEGQYF
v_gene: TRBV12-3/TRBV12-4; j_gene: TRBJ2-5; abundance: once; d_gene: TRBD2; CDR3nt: TGTGCCAGCAGTGGGGGGGTTCCAGAGACCCAGTACTTC; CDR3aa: CASSGGVPETQYF
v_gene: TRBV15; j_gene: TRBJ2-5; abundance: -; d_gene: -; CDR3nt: TGTGCCACCAGCACGGGTCGGGAGACCCAGTACTTC; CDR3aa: CATSTGRETQYF
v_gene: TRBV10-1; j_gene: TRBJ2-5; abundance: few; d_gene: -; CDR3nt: TGCGCCAGCAGTCGGGGAACCAAAGAGACCCAGTACTTC; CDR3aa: CASSRGTKETQYF
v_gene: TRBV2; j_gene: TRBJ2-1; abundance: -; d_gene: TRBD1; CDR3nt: TGTGCCAGCAGTACCGACAGGGGTTCCTACAATGAGCAGTTCTTC; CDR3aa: CASSTDRGSYNEQFF
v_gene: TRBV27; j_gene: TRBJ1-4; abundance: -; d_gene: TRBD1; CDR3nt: TGTGCCAGCAGTTTCGAGAGCCCGCGAGTAGGGACAGGGGATCCAACTAATGAAAAACTGTTTTTT; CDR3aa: CASSFESPRVGTGDPTNEKLFF
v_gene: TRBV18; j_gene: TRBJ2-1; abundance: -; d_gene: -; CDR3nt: TGTGCCAGCTCACCCCGGAGCGTAAATGAGCAGTTCTTC; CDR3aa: CASSPRSVNEQFF
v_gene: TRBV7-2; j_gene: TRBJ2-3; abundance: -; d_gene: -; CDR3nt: TGTGCCAGCAGCTTACTTCGGGAAGATACGCAGTATTTT; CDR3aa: CASSLLREDTQYF
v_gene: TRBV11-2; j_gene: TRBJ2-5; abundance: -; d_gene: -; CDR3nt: TGTGCCAGCAGCTCTGGACTATCTCAAGAGACCCAGTACTTC; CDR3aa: CASSSGLSQETQYF
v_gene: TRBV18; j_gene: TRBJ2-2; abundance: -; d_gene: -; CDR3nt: TGTGCCAGCTCAGTCCAGGGGCCAACCGGGGAGCTGTTTTTT; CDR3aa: CASSVQGPTGELFF
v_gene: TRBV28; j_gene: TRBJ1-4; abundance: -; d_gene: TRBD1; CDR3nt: TGTGCCAGCAGTCCGGGACAGGGGATTAATGAAAAACTGTTTTTT; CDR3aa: CASSPGQGINEKLFF
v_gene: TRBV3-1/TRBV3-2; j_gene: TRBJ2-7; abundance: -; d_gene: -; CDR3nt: TGTGCCAGCAGCACGAGGAACGACTACGAGCAGTACTTC; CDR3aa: CASSTRNDYEQYF
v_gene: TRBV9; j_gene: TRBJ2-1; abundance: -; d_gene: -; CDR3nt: TGTGCCAGCACACGAGGGGGCGGGACAGTGAATGAGCAGTTCTTC; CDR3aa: CASTRGGGTVNEQFF
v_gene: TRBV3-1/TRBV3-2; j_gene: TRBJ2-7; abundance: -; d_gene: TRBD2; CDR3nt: TGTGCCAGCAGCCCTATTACGGGGGAGGGCCTCTACGAGCAGTACTTC; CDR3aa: CASSPITGEGLYEQYF